These 4 T cell receptor beta chains were all obtained from the same sample, sequenced in a study of blood T cells in healthy people across ages. For the second PCR, which ran for about 6 to 12 cycles, a sample-barcoded 5' primer and a J-beta primer mix were used. TCRdb redid the calling of the 5' RACE reads with MiXCR, one entry per CDR3 protein. The sample holds 700,000 or so distinct CDR3 sequences, 40% to 50% seen once. The material sequenced was blood. These receptor sequences come from a man at least 80 years old in good health.

The genes are TRBV6-5 and TRBJ1-2; TRBD1 is a possible D gene (5 bases). The germline V gene encodes CDR1 MNHEY and CDR2 SVGAGI. This CDR3 is 18 amino acids long. Trimming left V 2 bases short and J 2 bases short, with 21 bases between. The chain's CDR3 is CASSYASPDRPLNYGYTF. In DNA form, the CDR3 reads TGTGCCAGCAGTTACGCTAGTCCCGACAGACCCCTAAACTATGGCTACACCTTC.

About this clonotype itself: A much larger clone lies one base from this, so it may be a read error. The chain has TRBV6-2 or TRBV6-3 and TRBJ2-4, with 12 nucleotides matching TRBD2. The end of the DNA is better explained by TRBJ2-7, so the J call may be wrong. The CDR3 is made up of 14 amino acids. The V gene's germline CDR1 is MNHEY and CDR2 SVGEGT. CDR3 residues: CASSATSGSYEQYF. Here the CDR3 DNA reads TGTGCCAGCAGTGCGACTAGCGGGAGTTACGAGCAGTACTTC.

The V gene is TRBV6-1, the J gene TRBJ1-2, with a weak D call TRBD1 (5 bases). The CDR3 is 16 amino acids. Germline V lookup: CDR1 MNHNS, CDR2 SASEGT. V was trimmed by 0 bases and J by 5 bases, leaving 16 bases between them. The CDR3 sequence: CASSEAYGTLEYGYTF. The CDR3 coding sequence is TGTGCCAGCAGTGAAGCCTACGGGACCCTTGAATATGGCTACACCTTC.

The chain employs TRBV7-9 and TRBJ1-2; D gene uncertain. Trimming left V 1 base short and J 8 bases short, with 20 bases between. Per the germline V gene, CDR1 is SEHNR and CDR2 is FQNEAQ (reference sequence). CDR3 length: 16 amino acids. The CDR3 loop reads CASSLDLLSGPGGYTF. The CDR3 region has the DNA TGTGCCAGCAGCTTAGATCTCCTCTCGGGCCCGGGGGGCTACACCTTC.